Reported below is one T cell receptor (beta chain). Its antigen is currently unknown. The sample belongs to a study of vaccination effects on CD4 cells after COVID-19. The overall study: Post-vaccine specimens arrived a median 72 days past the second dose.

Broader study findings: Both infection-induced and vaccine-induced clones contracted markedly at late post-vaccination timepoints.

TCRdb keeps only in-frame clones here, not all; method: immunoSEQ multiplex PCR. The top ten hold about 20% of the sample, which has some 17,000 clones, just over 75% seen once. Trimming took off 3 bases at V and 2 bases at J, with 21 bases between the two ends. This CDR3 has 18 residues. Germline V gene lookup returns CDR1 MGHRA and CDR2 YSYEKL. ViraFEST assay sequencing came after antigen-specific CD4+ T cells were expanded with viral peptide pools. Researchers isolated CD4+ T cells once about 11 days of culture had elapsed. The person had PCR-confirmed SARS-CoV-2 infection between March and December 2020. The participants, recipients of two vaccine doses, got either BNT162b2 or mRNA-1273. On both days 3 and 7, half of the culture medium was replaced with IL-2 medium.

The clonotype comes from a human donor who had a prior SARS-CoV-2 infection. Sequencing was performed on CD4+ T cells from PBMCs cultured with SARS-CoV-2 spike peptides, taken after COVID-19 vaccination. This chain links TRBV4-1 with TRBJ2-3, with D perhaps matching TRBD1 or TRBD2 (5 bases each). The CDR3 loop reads CASSQIIGTGYNTDTQYF. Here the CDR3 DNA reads TGCGCCAGCAGCCAGATTATTGGGACGGGGTATAACACAGATACGCAGTATTTT.